The clone carrying this T cell receptor (beta chain) was counted a few times. As yet, its antigen is unknown. TCRdb processed the RT-PCR reads anew with MiXCR; each CDR3 protein has one entry. The sample holds some 520,000 distinct CDR3 sequences; 16% are singletons and the top ten take approximately 3%. These data come from a study of response to subunit inactivated influenza vaccine. This CDR3 spans 12 amino acids. Trimming cost V 6 bases and J 9 bases, with 14 bases left between them. Broader study findings: Few additional T cells are recruited per seasonal influenza vaccination, authors suggested.

This sequence joins TRBV12-3 or TRBV12-4 and TRBJ1-2, with no clear D. The specimen comprised CD4+ T cells sorted from PBMCs, sampled less than 30 months after vaccination. The sequence was collected from a man in his fifties or sixties who received an inactivated influenza vaccine. The CDR3 DNA sequence: TGTGCCAGCAGCCCCTCTCGGGTGAGCTACACCTTC. Translated, it gives CASSPSRVSYTF.